This TCR beta chain is from a study of shared clonotypes between healthy human individuals. The wider study: Samples came from a couple of female and three male donors aged 18 to 49.

Regarding the study as a whole: Approximately 5% of naive CD4 clonotypes were shared across four donors. Generally, naive subsets (rather than memory subsets) showed larger estimated richness.

Genomic DNA from each subset was divided evenly over several immunoSEQ plates. Clones were sequenced by immunoSEQ multiplex PCR, and TCRdb holds only the in-frame ones, with some missing. The sample contains 850,000 to 1,200,000 clones, about 74% of which appear only once. The CDR3 is 14 amino acids. Germline CDR1 and CDR2: SEHNR and FQNEAQ (reference sequence). Trimming took off 1 base at V and 5 bases at J, with 11 bases between the two ends. This clone occurred many times. What it recognizes is unknown. This TCR derives from a young man in good health. The sequencing input was memory CD4+ T cells sorted from blood. The sample's subset: CD45RA-negative fraction. The chain combines TRBV7-9 with TRBJ2-5; D may correspond to TRBD1 or TRBD2 (5 bases each). The CDR3 loop is CASSLVGAGETQYF. The CDR3, as DNA: TGTGCCAGCAGCTTAGTCGGGGCGGGCGAGACCCAGTACTTC. Combining the CDR3 with reference TRBV7-9 and TRBJ2-5 gives the whole variable domain DTGVSQNPRHKITKRGQNVTFRCDPISEHNRLYWYRQTLGQGPEFLTYFQNEAQLEKSRLLSDRFSAERPKGSFSTLEIQRTEQGDSAMYLCASSLVGAGETQYFGPGTRLLVL.